Listed here are 13 T cell receptor beta chains from one sample, sequenced in a study of post-analysis software for immune sequencing data. Notes on the study in general: Patients carried a few TRBV segments more frequently than controls did, and TRBV5-6, TRBV5-1 and TRBV20-1 were among them.

The library was made from cDNA and included unique molecular identifiers. TCRdb processed the PCR reads anew with MiXCR; each CDR3 protein has one entry. The sample has 600,000 to 750,000 distinct CDR3 sequences, roughly three fifths seen once. These TCRs are of unknown antigen specificity. Sequenced: blood. The receptors here all came from a girl aged 2-10 years with multiple sclerosis.

This clonotype appeared a few times. The chain couples TRBV7-3 to TRBJ2-7; D is ambiguous. The CDR3 consists of 14 residues. The V end lost 5 bases, the J end lost 3 bases, and 14 bases lay between the germline ends. Germline V CDR1 and CDR2: SGHTA, FQGTGA. The CDR3 DNA follows: TGTGCCAGCAGCCCCACCCCAGGCCTCTACGAGCAGTACTTC. Its protein product is CASSPTPGLYEQYF.

This clonotype was counted only a few times. V and J are TRBV25-1 and TRBJ2-1; D unclear. The ends were cut back, 3 bases at V and 3 bases at J, with 3 bases in the middle. Germline V gives CDR1 MGHDK, CDR2 SYGVNS. The CDR3 runs to 12 residues. The CDR3 DNA reads TGTGCCAGCAGTGAGGACTACAATGAGCAGTTCTTC. Amino acids: CASSEDYNEQFF.

The gene calls are TRBV24-1 and TRBJ1-2, with D possibly being TRBD1 (6 bases). The ends were cut back, 4 bases at V and 1 base at J, with 12 bases in the middle. CDR1 is KGHDR and CDR2 is SFDVKD in the germline V gene. CDR3 length equals 15 residues. CDR3 in DNA: TGTGCCACCAGTGACCCGACAGGAGATAACTATGGCTACACCTTC. It specifies CATSDPTGDNYGYTF.

This chain uses TRBV12-3 or TRBV12-4 with TRBJ1-1; D is unclear. CDR3 length: 13 amino acids. V shed 3 bases and J shed 6 bases, with 11 bases lying between them. DNA for the CDR3: TGTGCCAGCAGTTTGTATGGAGTCGCTGAAGCTTTCTTT. Its protein is CASSLYGVAEAFF.

The chain employs TRBV11-2 and TRBJ1-6, with 8 bases identical to TRBD1. CDR1 and CDR2 (germline): SGHAT, FQNNGV. Trimming at V came to 1 base and at J to 10 bases, leaving 9 bases not matched to a gene. The CDR3 runs 16 residues. Written as DNA, the CDR3 is TGTGCCAGCAGCTTAGCTCCTGCAGGGGGCGGGTCACCCCTCCACTTT. This sequence encodes CASSLAPAGGGSPLHF.

CDR3 amino acids: CASRPGSLSSYNEQFF. CDR3 in DNA: TGCGCCAGCAGACCGGGCTCCTTAAGCTCCTACAATGAGCAGTTCTTC. The V call is TRBV5-1, the J call TRBJ2-1; the D is unclear. Trimming stripped 5 bases from V and 0 bases from J, with 15 bases between. The V gene's germline CDR1 is SGHRS and CDR2 YFSETQ. The CDR3 loop spans 16 amino acids. Together with reference TRBV5-1 and TRBJ2-1, the CDR3 gives the full variable domain: KAGVTQTPRYLIKTRGQQVTLSCSPISGHRSVSWYQQTPGQGLQFLFEYFSETQRNKGNFPGRFSGRQFSNSRSEMNVSTLELGDSALYLCASRPGSLSSYNEQFFGPGTRLTVL.

The chain is built from TRBV5-1 and TRBJ2-3, with 7 bases identical to TRBD2. Trimming at V came to 4 bases and at J to 6 bases, leaving 14 bases not matched to a gene. The germline CDR1 and CDR2 sequences are SGHRS and YFSETQ. The length of the CDR3 is 16 residues. The CDR3 sequence is CASSLGASGKSDTQYF. CDR3 bases: TGCGCCAGCAGCCTCGGGGCTAGCGGTAAGAGTGATACGCAGTATTTT.

V is TRBV15 and J is TRBJ2-6, with 7 bases aligning to TRBD2. This CDR3 is built from 18 residues. Germline values: CDR1 LNHNV, CDR2 YYDKDF (reference sequence). The ends lost 1 base at V and 0 bases at J; junction bases unmatched: 6. The CDR3 DNA reads as TGTGCCACCAGCAGAGGACGGGGGGAATACTCTGGGGCCAACGTCCTGACTTTC. Its translation is CATSRGRGEYSGANVLTF. Variable domain in full (rest from reference TRBV15 and TRBJ2-6): DAMVIQNPRYQVTQFGKPVTLSCSQTLNHNVMYWYQQKSSQAPKLLFHYYDKDFNNEADTPDNFQSRRPNTSFCFLDIRSPGLGDTAMYLCATSRGRGEYSGANVLTFGAGSRLTVL.

This clonotype has a handful of counts. The V call is TRBV6-5, the J call TRBJ2-7, with 11 bases fitting TRBD2. Germline values: CDR1 MNHEY, CDR2 SVGAGI. With 4 bases clipped from V and 6 bases from J, the junction kept 5 bases outside the gene matches. The CDR3 is 14 residues long. CDR3 in amino acids: CASSSLAGGSEQYF. The CDR3 DNA reads as TGTGCCAGCAGTTCCCTAGCGGGGGGAAGCGAGCAGTACTTC.

The gene calls are TRBV29-1 and TRBJ2-1; D call uncertain. Per the germline V gene, CDR1 is SQVTM and CDR2 is ANQGSEA. Trimming cost V 4 bases and J 2 bases, with 12 bases left between them. This CDR3 region has 14 residues. In nucleotides, the CDR3 is TGCAGCGTTGTTAGTCAGGAGACCTACAATGAGCAGTTCTTC. This translates into CSVVSQETYNEQFF.

The chain is built from TRBV20-1 and TRBJ2-4; TRBD2 might be the D (6 bases). The DNA end lines up better with TRBJ2-7; the J call may be wrong. The CDR3 spans 16 residues. Looked up from germline, CDR1 is DFQATT and CDR2 is SNEGSKA (reference sequence). The CDR3 DNA is TGCAGTGCTGGGGGGATAATGTGGGCAAGCTCCTACGAGCAGTACTTC. Protein sequence: CSAGGIMWASSYEQYF.

V and J are TRBV10-3 and TRBJ2-7; D gene uncertain. CDR3 length: 12 amino acids. V was pared by 1 base and J by 0 bases, with 1 base between. Germline V gives CDR1 ENHRY, CDR2 SYGVKD. CDR3 residues: CAISEFSYEQYF. CDR3 sequence (DNA): TGTGCCATCAGTGAGTTCTCCTACGAGCAGTACTTC.

The CDR3: CASSLGASLSTDTQYF. CDR3 coding DNA: TGTGCCAGCAGCTTAGGAGCCTCGCTTAGCACAGATACGCAGTATTTT. This rearrangement joins TRBV7-8 to TRBJ2-3; D is unresolved. The CDR3 runs to 16 residues. The V end was cut by 1 base, the J end by 0 bases, with 11 bases between. CDR1 SGHVS and CDR2 FQNEAQ come from the germline V gene.